This T cell receptor beta chain was found in a study of T cell responses to AZD1222 COVID-19 vaccine. Broader study findings: Spike-wide coverage was observed for vaccine-associated CD4 TCRs, with dominant responses at 160-218 and 743-854. Spike-specific TCR repertoires showed rising breadth and depth after two AZD1222 doses.

Profiled with immunoSEQ multiplex PCR; TCRdb holds only in-frame clones, not every one. The table shows roughly 99,000 clones, with about 90% occurring only once. Worth noting for this clone: Its target is unknown.

The CDR3 totals 16 residues. Looked up from germline, CDR1 is MNHEY and CDR2 is SVGAGI. The V end was cut by 1 base, the J end by 7 bases, with 19 bases between. This sequence was found in an adult in good health. This chain uses TRBV6-5 with TRBJ1-2; tentatively, D is TRBD1 (5 bases). Specimen: peripheral blood, collected on day 0 of AZD1222 vaccination. The CDR3 sequence: CASSYLGSGRGLGYTF. DNA for the CDR3: TGTGCCAGCAGTTACTTAGGGTCGGGGCGCGGGCTTGGCTACACCTTC.